This T cell receptor beta chain comes out of a study of T cell changes during pregnancy in multiple sclerosis. The table came from immunoSEQ multiplex PCR; TCRdb's copy has only in-frame clones and leaves some out. The sample lists 55,000 to 80,000 clones; about 94% were seen once. CDR3 length: 14 amino acids. J lost 5 bases, V lost 5 bases, and 3 bases had no gene match. Germline V CDR1 and CDR2: MDHEN, SYDVKM. V usage is TRBV28 and J usage is TRBJ1-4, with 9 positions matching TRBD1. Sequencing used CD8+ T cells from peripheral blood mononuclear cells, obtained in the second trimester of pregnancy. This TCR derives from a female donor with multiple sclerosis, enrolled in a pregnancy study. DNA for the CDR3: TGTGCCAGCAGTGCCGGGACAGGGAATGAAAAACTGTTTTTT. This encodes CASSAGTGNEKLFF.